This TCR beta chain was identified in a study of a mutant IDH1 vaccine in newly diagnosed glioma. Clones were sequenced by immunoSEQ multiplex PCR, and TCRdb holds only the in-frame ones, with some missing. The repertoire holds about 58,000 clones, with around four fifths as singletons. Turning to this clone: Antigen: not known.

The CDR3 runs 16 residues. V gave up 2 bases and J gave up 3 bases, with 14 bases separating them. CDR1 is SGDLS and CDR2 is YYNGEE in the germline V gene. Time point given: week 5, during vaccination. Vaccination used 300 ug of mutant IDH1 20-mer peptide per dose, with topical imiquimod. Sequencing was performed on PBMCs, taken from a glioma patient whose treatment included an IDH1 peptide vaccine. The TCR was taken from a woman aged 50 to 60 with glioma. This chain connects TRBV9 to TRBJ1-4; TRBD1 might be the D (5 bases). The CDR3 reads CASSVREGSPNEKLFF. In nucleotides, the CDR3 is TGTGCCAGCAGCGTCCGGGAGGGGAGCCCTAATGAAAAACTGTTTTTT.